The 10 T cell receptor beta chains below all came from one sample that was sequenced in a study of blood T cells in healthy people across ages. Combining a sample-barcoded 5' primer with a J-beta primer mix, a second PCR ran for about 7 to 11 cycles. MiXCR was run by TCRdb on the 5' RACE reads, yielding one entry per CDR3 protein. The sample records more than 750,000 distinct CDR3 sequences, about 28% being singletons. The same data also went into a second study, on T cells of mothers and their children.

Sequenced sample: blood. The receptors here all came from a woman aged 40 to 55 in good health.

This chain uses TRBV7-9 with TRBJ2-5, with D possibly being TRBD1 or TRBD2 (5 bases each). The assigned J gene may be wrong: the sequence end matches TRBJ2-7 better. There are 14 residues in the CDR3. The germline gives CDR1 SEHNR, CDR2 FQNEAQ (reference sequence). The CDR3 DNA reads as TGTGCCAGCAGCTTGAGCGACCGGGGCGTCGAGCAGTACTTC. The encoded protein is CASSLSDRGVEQYF.

In DNA, the CDR3 is TGTGCCAGCAGCTTAAGGCAGGGGGCGTCTAATGAAAAACTGTTTTTT. Its translation: CASSLRQGASNEKLFF. The chain employs TRBV7-9 and TRBJ1-4; 8 nucleotides agree with TRBD1. V gave up 2 bases and J gave up 3 bases; unmatched junction bases: 5. Germline assignment: CDR1 SEHNR and CDR2 FQNEAQ (reference sequence). The CDR3 is made up of 16 amino acids.

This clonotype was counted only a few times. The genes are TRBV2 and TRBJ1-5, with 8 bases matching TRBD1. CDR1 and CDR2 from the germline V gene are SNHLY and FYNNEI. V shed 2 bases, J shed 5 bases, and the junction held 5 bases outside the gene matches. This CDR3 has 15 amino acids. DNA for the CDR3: TGTGCCAGCAGTGAACTCCGGACAGGGCATCAGCCCCAGCATTTT. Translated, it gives CASSELRTGHQPQHF. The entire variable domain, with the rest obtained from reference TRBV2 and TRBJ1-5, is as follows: EPEVTQTPSHQVTQMGQEVILRCVPISNHLYFYWYRQILGQKVEFLVSFYNNEISEKSEIFDDQFSVERPDGSNFTLKIRSTKLEDSAMYFCASSELRTGHQPQHFGDGTRLSIL.

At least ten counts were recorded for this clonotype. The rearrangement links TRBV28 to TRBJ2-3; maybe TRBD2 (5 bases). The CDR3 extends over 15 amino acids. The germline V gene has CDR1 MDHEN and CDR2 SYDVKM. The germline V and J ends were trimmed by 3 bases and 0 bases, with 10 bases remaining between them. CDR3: CASSFSGESTDTQYF. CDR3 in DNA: TGTGCCAGCAGTTTTAGTGGGGAGAGCACAGATACGCAGTATTTT.

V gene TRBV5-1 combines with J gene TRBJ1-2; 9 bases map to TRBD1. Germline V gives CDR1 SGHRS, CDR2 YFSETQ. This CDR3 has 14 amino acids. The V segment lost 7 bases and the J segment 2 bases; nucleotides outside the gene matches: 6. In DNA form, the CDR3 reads TGCGCCAGCGGGACAGGGAGACCCAACTATGGCTACACCTTC. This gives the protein CASGTGRPNYGYTF.

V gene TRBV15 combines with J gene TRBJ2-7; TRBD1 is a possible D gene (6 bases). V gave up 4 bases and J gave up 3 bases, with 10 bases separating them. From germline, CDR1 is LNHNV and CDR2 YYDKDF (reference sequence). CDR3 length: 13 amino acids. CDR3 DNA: TGTGCCACCAGCAATCAGGACAGCTACGAGCAGTACTTC. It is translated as CATSNQDSYEQYF.

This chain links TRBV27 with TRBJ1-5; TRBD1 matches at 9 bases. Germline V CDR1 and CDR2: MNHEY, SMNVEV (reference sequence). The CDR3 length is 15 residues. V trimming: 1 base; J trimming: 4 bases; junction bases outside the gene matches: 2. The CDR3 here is CASSLYGQGNQPQHF. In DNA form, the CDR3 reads TGTGCCAGCAGTTTATACGGACAGGGGAATCAGCCCCAGCATTTT.

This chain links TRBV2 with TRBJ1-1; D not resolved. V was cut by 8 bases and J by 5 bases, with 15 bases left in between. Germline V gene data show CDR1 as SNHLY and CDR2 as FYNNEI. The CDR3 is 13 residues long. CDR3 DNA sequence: TGTGCCAGCGACGGAGGGATAGGGACTGAAGCTTTCTTT. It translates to CASDGGIGTEAFF.

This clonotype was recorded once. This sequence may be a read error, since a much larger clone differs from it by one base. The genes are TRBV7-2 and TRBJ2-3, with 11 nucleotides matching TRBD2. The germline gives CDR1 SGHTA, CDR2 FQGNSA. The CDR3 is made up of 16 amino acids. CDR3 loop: CVSSPGTSGTHNTQYF. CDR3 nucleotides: TGTGTCAGCAGCCCCGGGACTAGCGGAACCCACAATACGCAGTATTTT.

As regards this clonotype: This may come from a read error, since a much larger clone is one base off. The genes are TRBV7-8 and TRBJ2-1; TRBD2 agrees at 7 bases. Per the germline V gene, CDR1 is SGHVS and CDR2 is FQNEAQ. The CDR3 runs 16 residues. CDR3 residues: CASSLRSGTAYNERFF. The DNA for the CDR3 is TGTGCCAGCAGCTTAAGGAGCGGGACTGCCTACAATGAGCGGTTCTTC.